A selection of T cell receptor beta chains follows, all from one sample in a study of cytomegalovirus exposure and HLA in healthy donors. TCRdb keeps only in-frame clones here, not all; method: immunoSEQ multiplex PCR. Listed are under 130,000 clones; around 3.2% falls within the top ten. Sequences were obtained from PBMCs. The receptors shown here come from a middle-aged man in good health and CMV-seronegative. The CDR3 runs from the conserved cysteine through the conserved F or W. D genes are given only for firm matches.

>TRBD1|TRBJ2-5|TRBV10-1
CASSEGTGAWETQYF
>.|TRBJ1-3|TRBV7-2
CASSQTGGGGNTIYF
>TRBD1|TRBJ1-1|TRBV9
CASSVMDRVEFAFF
>.|TRBJ2-5|TRBV16
CASSPGLGGAGRETQYF
>TRBD1|TRBJ2-4|TRBV28
CASSSPETGVGDIQYF
>TRBD1|TRBJ1-2|TRBV18
CASSLDHRGRGYTF
>TRBD1|TRBJ2-5|TRBV5-1
CASRTDRGYQETQYF
>.|TRBJ2-5|TRBV30
CAWSATGVQETQYF
>TRBD1|TRBJ1-1|TRBV9
CASSVGTGYTEAFF
>TRBD1|TRBJ1-1|TRBV6-6
CASRPRGQNTEAFF
>TRBD1|TRBJ1-5|TRBV5-4
CASSPGQGGQPQHF
>TRBD1|TRBJ2-5|TRBV4-2
CASSLNDREETQYF
>.|TRBJ1-1|TRBV14
CASSHPEHRENTEAFF
>TRBD1|TRBJ1-5|TRBV7-6
CASSLGQGVAQPQHF
>.|TRBJ1-3|TRBV30
CAWSRWGGLVGNTIYF
>TRBD2|TRBJ2-1|TRBV28
CASSRTYGTTGSSYNEQFF
>.|TRBJ2-7|TRBV2
CASGETGTSYEQYF
>TRBD2|TRBJ2-3|TRBV18
CASSPYFSGSGDTQYF
>TRBD1|TRBJ2-1|TRBV14
CASSRPGTAYNEQFF
>.|TRBJ2-5|TRBV7-9
CASTRGTQETQYF
>TRBD2|TRBJ2-1|TRBV6-1
CASSEAGLAGHEQFF
>.|TRBJ2-3|TRBV9
CASSVVSSGTGDTQYF
>TRBD2|TRBJ2-3|TRBV11-2
CASSLAASGTSDTQYF
>TRBD2|TRBJ2-3|TRBV7-2
CASSPGLAGGLDTQYF
>.|TRBJ1-1|TRBV6-5
CASSYTGGTEAFF
>.|TRBJ1-6|TRBV5-1
CASSLDAASNSPLHF
>.|TRBJ1-3|TRBV30
CAWSVGDGNTIYF
>.|TRBJ1-5|TRBV7-9
CASSSGQVNQPQHF